Each of the 10 T cell receptor beta chains below was sequenced from the same sample in a study of blood T cell repertoires in COVID-19. TCRdb's table, derived via immunoSEQ multiplex PCR, lists solely in-frame clones and lacks some. The data show 150,000 to 200,000 clones, with roughly 90% seen just once and 2.5% to 3% held by the top ten. The sequenced sample consisted of peripheral blood. All receptors derive from a man aged 55 to 69 with acute or convalescent COVID-19.

This chain uses TRBV6-4 with TRBJ1-1; TRBD1 might be the D (5 bases). V shed 6 bases and J shed 4 bases, with 12 bases lying between them. The germline V gene has CDR1 MRHNA and CDR2 SNTAGT. The CDR3 spans 13 residues. CDR3: CASSSTVTTEAFF. Written as DNA, the CDR3 is TGTGCCAGCAGCTCGACAGTCACCACTGAAGCTTTCTTT.

As DNA, the CDR3 is TGTGCCAGCAGCCCCCGGGACAGGGGGCGCGGTAAATCCCCCTACGAGCAGTACTTC. It encodes CASSPRDRGRGKSPYEQYF. V is TRBV7-9 and J is TRBJ2-7, with TRBD1 matching 12 bases. Germline CDR1 is SEHNR and CDR2 is FQNEAQ (reference sequence). The J segment lost 2 bases and the V segment lost 5 bases, leaving 16 bases of the junction unmatched. The CDR3 has 19 residues.

V and J are TRBV5-1 and TRBJ1-2; 10 positions match TRBD1. The CDR3 is made up of 15 amino acids. Germline loops: CDR1 SGHRS, CDR2 YFSETQ. J lost 2 bases, V lost 4 bases, and 5 bases had no gene match. This CDR3 is CASSEDRGGNYGYTF. In DNA form, the CDR3 reads TGCGCCAGCAGCGAGGACAGGGGGGGAAACTATGGCTACACCTTC.

The V gene is TRBV27, the J gene TRBJ1-2; D is undetermined. The V end was cut by 0 bases, the J end by 4 bases, with 15 bases between. The CDR3 runs 16 residues. Germline CDR1 and CDR2: MNHEY and SMNVEV (reference sequence). The CDR3 sequence: CASSLSGRVSGYGYTF. The CDR3 DNA is TGTGCCAGCAGTTTATCTGGTCGGGTCTCCGGCTATGGCTACACCTTC.

The chain employs TRBV10-2 and TRBJ1-1, with a possible D match to TRBD1 (6 bases). Germline loops: CDR1 WSHSY, CDR2 SAAADI. The CDR3 totals 15 residues. Trimming cost V 0 bases and J 1 base, with 9 bases left between them. The CDR3, as DNA: TGCGCCAGCAGTGAGTCGCAGGGGACGAACACTGAAGCTTTCTTT. Translating gives CASSESQGTNTEAFF.

V usage is TRBV4-1 and J usage is TRBJ1-1; D gene uncertain. This CDR3 contains 12 residues. With 1 base removed from V and 4 bases from J, the gap between germline ends came to 4 bases. Germline assignment: CDR1 MGHRA and CDR2 YSYEKL. CDR3 sequence reads: CASSQASTEAFF. For the CDR3, the DNA is TGCGCCAGCAGCCAAGCGTCCACTGAAGCTTTCTTT.

The gene calls are TRBV21-1 and TRBJ1-5; the tabulated D call, TRBD1, remains unverified against the DNA. TRBV21-1 is a pseudogene. This CDR3 spans 14 amino acids. The CDR3 protein is CASSKGDRNQPQHF. The DNA for the CDR3 is TGTGCCAGCAGCAAAGGAGACAGAAATCAGCCCCAGCATTTT.

V and J are TRBV5-1 and TRBJ2-5, with D possibly TRBD2 on 6 matching bases. The CDR3 spans 16 residues. The germline V gene has CDR1 SGHRS and CDR2 YFSETQ. Between the trimmed V and J ends, which lost 4 bases and 1 base, there was a span of 17 bases. CDR3 sequence reads: CASSRGTGRFQETQYF. The CDR3 nucleotides read TGCGCCAGCAGCCGCGGGACCGGCCGGTTCCAAGAGACCCAGTACTTC.

This chain connects TRBV10-1 to TRBJ2-7; the match to TRBD1 covers 7 bases. V dropped 3 bases and J dropped 2; count of bases not matched to a gene: 10. This CDR3 region has 16 residues. CDR1 is WNHNN, CDR2 SYGVQD, per germline (reference sequence). The DNA for the CDR3 is TGCGCCAGCAGTGACCTCGTAACAGGGGAAACCTACGAGCAGTACTTC. Its protein product is CASSDLVTGETYEQYF.

This chain links TRBV3-1 (or the pseudogene TRBV3-2) with TRBJ1-1, with 9 nucleotides matching TRBD1. CDR1 is LGHDT and CDR2 is YNNKEL in the germline V gene (reference sequence). Germline trimming cut 5 bases from V and 7 bases from J; bases unmatched to any gene: 14. This CDR3 has 16 amino acids. The CDR3 spells CASSSYRTGAKGEAFF. Here the CDR3 DNA reads TGTGCCAGCAGCTCCTACCGGACAGGGGCCAAGGGTGAAGCTTTCTTT.